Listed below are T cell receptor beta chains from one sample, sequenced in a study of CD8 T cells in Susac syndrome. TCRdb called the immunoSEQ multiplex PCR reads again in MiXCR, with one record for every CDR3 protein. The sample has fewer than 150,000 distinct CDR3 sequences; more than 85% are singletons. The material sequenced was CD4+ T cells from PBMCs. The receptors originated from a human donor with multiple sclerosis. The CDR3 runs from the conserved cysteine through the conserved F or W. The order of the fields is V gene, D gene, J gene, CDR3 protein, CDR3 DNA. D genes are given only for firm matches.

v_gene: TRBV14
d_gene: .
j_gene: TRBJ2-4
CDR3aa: CASSHIPRDIQYF
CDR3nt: TGTGCCAGCAGCCATATCCCACGGGACATTCAGTACTTC

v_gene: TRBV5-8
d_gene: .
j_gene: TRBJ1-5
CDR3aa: CASSLLRSYNQPQHF
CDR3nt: TGTGCCAGCAGCTTGCTCCGGTCTTACAATCAGCCCCAGCATTTT

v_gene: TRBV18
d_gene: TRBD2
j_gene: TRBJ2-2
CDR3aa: CASSPPASGGNTGELFF
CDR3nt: TGTGCCAGCTCACCACCGGCTAGCGGGGGGAACACCGGGGAGCTGTTTTTT

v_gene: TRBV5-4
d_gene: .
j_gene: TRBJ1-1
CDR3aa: CASSLDWGSTEAFF
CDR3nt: TGTGCCAGCAGCTTGGATTGGGGAAGCACTGAAGCTTTCTTT

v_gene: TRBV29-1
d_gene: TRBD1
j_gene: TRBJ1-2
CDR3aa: CVLGGGDYGYTF
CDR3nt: TGCGTTTTGGGAGGGGGCGACTATGGCTACACCTTC

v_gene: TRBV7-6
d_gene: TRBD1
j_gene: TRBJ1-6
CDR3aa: CASSSRQGRSPLHF
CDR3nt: TGTGCCAGCAGCTCCCGACAGGGTCGATCACCCCTCCACTTT

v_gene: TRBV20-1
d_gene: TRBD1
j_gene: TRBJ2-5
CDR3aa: CSARLDRAETQYF
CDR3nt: TGCAGTGCTAGACTCGACAGGGCGGAGACCCAGTACTTC

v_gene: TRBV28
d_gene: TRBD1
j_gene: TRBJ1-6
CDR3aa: CASLRDSNSPLHF
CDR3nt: TGTGCCAGCCTGCGGGACAGTAATTCACCCCTCCACTTT

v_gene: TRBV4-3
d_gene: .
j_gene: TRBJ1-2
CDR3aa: CASSQEERQGYGYTF
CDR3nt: TGCGCCAGCAGCCAAGAAGAGCGTCAGGGGTATGGCTACACCTTC

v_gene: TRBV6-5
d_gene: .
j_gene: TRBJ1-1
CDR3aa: CASSYGRGTEAFF
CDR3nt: TGTGCCAGCAGTTATGGTAGGGGCACTGAAGCTTTCTTT

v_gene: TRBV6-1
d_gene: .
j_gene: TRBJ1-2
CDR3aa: CASSRDTSNYGYTF
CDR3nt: TGTGCCAGCAGCCGGGACACATCTAACTATGGCTACACCTTC